This entry describes one TCR beta chain. Its target antigen remains unknown. No base quality information exists; no much larger clone differs at one position. This sample was included in a study of blood T cell repertoires in COVID-19 (dated by TCRdb to 2019 to 2021). Study-level background: The collaborator samples originated in the United States, Italy and Spain and spanned the acute and convalescent phases of COVID-19. Where available, HLA class I and class II types were taken from metadata supplied by the sample provider and were not determined by assay-based typing. The samples were drawn from the first 160 participants of the ongoing ImmuneRACE study and from over a thousand subjects provided by 6 global collaborators. Subjects who had been exposed to COVID-19, were actively infected with it, or had recovered from it provided the deeply sampled blood TCRbeta repertoires that made up the dataset. The sample metadata nearly always contained a de-identified subject ID, COVID-19 status, age in years and sex. The repertoires were made available in a free public database intended to serve as a resource for research on the immune response to SARS-CoV-2. The material from the prospective study consisted of cDNA or gDNA derived from T cells, B-cell-depleted T cells, or PBMCs. Study-wide findings and limitations: The amount of clinical and demographic metadata varied by source and participant and was provided uncurated.

TCRbeta CDR3 regions were amplified from genomic DNA by means of the immunoSEQ Assay, a bias-controlled multiplex PCR. The study's own analysis went as follows. Nucleated cell counts per sample were estimated from amplification of reference gene primers within the assay. Sequence reads were collapsed and filtered to measure the absolute abundance of every unique TCRbeta CDR3 rearrangement. For each sample, productive Simpson clonality was calculated as the square root of Simpson's diversity index across productive rearrangements. TCRdb limited this immuneACCESS table to in-frame rearrangements with V and J called. A share of clones is missing; checked studies link under half to unresolved V genes, and the rest is unexplained. V, J and clone size are taken as reported in that table, and D and trimming were inferred from the DNA itself. The sample contains roughly 130,000 clones, almost 85% of them found a single time. The leading ten clones occupy less than 4% of the sample.

Enrolling through a virtual design, the prospective study's participants ranged in age from roughly 18 to 95 years and lived across around 25 United States geographic areas. Cohort assignment in the prospective study relied on participant-reported clinical history from a screening survey and a study questionnaire. Mobile phlebotomists in the prospective study collected whole blood, serum and a nasopharyngeal or oropharyngeal swab from every participant. Additional blood draws and questionnaires over a 2-month period could optionally be provided by prospective study participants. Before DNA extraction, prospective study blood samples were shipped either frozen or at room temperature. According to the germline V gene, CDR1 reads SGHAT and CDR2 reads FQNNGV. Relative to germline, V is 2 bases shorter and J is 4 bases shorter, with 12 bases between their ends. From its cysteine to its phenylalanine, the CDR3 spans 14 amino acids. Just CDR3 DNA is preserved here, 42 bases in frame from base 1.

The sample consisted of PBMCs or T cells enriched from blood (not recorded which). The chain was built from TRBV11-2 and TRBJ2-7; the D segment could be TRBD2, given 6 matching bases. The source of this sequence is a woman aged 45 to 65 with acute COVID-19. DNA sequence: TGTGCCAGCAGCTTACTCCGGGAGACGTACGAGCAGTACTTC. Its product reads: CASSLLRETYEQYF.